These 2 T cell receptor beta chains share one sample of origin, sequenced in a study of T cell changes during pregnancy in multiple sclerosis. Sequencing was performed with immunoSEQ multiplex PCR; in TCRdb, only in-frame clones are kept and a portion is missing. The repertoire holds fewer than 70,000 clones, with roughly 93% as singletons. This specimen was peripheral blood, taken in the third trimester of pregnancy. The receptors come from a female donor with multiple sclerosis, enrolled in a pregnancy study.

This clone was found a few times. The genes are TRBV2 and TRBJ1-5; 7 nucleotides line up with TRBD1. The CDR3 is 13 residues long. Germline CDR1 reads SNHLY; CDR2 reads FYNNEI. Unmatched junction bases numbered 4, after V lost 7 bases and J lost 4 bases. Written as DNA, the CDR3 is TGTGCCAGCATAAGGGACAGAAATCAGCCCCAGCATTTT. The encoded protein is CASIRDRNQPQHF.

The genes are TRBV5-6 and TRBJ2-5, with 8 bases that match TRBD2. The CDR3 is 14 residues long. Germline V gives CDR1 SGHDT, CDR2 YYEEEE. J lost 0 bases, V lost 4 bases, and 2 bases had no gene match. DNA for the CDR3: TGTGCCAGCAGCCCGGGACTAGACCAAGAGACCCAGTACTTC. This translates into CASSPGLDQETQYF.